This record covers a single T cell receptor beta chain. Antigen specificity is unknown. The sample originates from a study of shared clonotypes between healthy human individuals. Study-wide results and limits: Richness estimates generally favored naive over memory subsets. Among donors, sharing of clonotypes was expected to be affected by sequencing depth.

The CDR3 consists of 12 residues. CDR1 is LNHNV and CDR2 is YYDKDF in the germline V gene (reference sequence). Trimming took off 2 bases at V and 10 bases at J, with 9 bases between the two ends. Clones were sequenced by immunoSEQ multiplex PCR, and TCRdb holds only the in-frame ones, with some missing. This sample has 2 million to 2.5 million clones, with 95% found just once. Caucasian adults residing in Nashville, Tennessee made up all the donors. The chain links TRBV15 to TRBJ2-1; D perhaps matches TRBD2 (6 bases). This TCR derives from a man aged 18-30 years in good health. Sequencing was carried out using naive CD4+ T cells sorted from blood. As to subset: CD45RA+ positively selected. The CDR3 DNA sequence: TGTGCCACCAGCAGAAGCCGGGGGGAGCAGTTCTTC. Its protein is CATSRSRGEQFF. The full variable domain, rest sourced from reference TRBV15 and TRBJ2-1, is DAMVIQNPRYQVTQFGKPVTLSCSQTLNHNVMYWYQQKSSQAPKLLFHYYDKDFNNEADTPDNFQSRRPNTSFCFLDIRSPGLGDTAMYLCATSRSRGEQFFGPGTRLTVL.